This T cell receptor beta chain derives from a study of T cells in Graves' hyperthyroidism and ophthalmopathy. RNA transcripts gave rise to amplified TCR beta CDR3 regions. First-round RT-PCR with HTBI primers amplified the TCR CDR3 region. TCRdb itself ran the multiplex PCR reads through MiXCR, one entry per CDR3 protein. Of about 210,000 distinct CDR3 sequences in the sample, over 15% were seen once. On this clonotype itself: Antigen: not known.

Overall study findings and caveats: With a median lead of 6.5 months before onset, the model predicted ophthalmopathy.

Trimming took 1 base from V and 0 from J, leaving 10 bases between them. CDR1 and CDR2 from the germline V gene are SGDLS and YYNGEE. This CDR3 comprises 15 residues. The sequence was obtained from a man between 50 and 59 years old with Graves' hyperthyroidism. This chain uses TRBV9 with TRBJ1-1; D is perhaps TRBD1 (5 bases). The source material was blood. CDR3 bases: TGTGCCAGCAGCGTATCAGGGTCCGTGAACACTGAAGCTTTCTTT. It yields the protein CASSVSGSVNTEAFF.